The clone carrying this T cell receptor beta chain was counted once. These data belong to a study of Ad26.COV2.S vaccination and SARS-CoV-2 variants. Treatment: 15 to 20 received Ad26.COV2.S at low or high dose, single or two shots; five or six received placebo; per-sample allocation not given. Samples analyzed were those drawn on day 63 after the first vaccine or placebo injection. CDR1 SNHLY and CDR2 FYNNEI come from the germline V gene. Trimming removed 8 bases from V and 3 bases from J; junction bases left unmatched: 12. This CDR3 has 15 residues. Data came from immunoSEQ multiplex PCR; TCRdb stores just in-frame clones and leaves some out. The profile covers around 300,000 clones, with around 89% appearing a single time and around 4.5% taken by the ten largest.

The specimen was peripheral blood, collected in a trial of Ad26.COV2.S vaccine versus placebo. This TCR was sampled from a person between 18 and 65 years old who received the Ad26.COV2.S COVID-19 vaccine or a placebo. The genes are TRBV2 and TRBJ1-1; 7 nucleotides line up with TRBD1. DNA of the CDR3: TGTGCCAGCCCGCGACAGGGAGGTATTGACACTGAAGCTTTCTTT. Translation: CASPRQGGIDTEAFF.